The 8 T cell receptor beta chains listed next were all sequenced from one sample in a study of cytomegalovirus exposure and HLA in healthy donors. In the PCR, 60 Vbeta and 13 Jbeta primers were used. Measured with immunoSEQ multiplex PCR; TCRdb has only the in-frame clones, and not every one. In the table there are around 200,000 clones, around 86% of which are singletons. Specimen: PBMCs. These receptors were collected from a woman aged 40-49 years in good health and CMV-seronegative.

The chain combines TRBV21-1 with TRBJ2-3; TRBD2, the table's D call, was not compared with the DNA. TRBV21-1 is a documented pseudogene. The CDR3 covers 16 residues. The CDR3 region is CASSKTTSIGTDTQYF. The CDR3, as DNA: TGTGCCAGCAGCAAAACTACTAGTATAGGCACAGATACGCAGTATTTT.

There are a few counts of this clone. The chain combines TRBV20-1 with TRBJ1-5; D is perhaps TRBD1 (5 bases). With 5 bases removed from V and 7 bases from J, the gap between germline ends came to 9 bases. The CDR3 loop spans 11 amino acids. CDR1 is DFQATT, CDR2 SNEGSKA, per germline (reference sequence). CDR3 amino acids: CSAGGGQPQHF. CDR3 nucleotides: TGCAGTGCTGGGGGAGGGCAGCCCCAGCATTTT.

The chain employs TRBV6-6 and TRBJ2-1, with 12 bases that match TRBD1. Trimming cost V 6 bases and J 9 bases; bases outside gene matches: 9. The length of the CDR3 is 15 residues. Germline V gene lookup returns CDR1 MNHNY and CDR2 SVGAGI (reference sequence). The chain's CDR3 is CASRYGTGGIGEQFF. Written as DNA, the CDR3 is TGTGCCAGCAGGTACGGGACAGGGGGCATCGGTGAGCAGTTCTTC.

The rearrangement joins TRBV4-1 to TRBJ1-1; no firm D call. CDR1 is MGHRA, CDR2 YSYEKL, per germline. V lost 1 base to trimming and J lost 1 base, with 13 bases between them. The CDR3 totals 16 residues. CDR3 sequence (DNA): TGCGCCAGCAGCCAAGGGAGGGAGTACTCGAACACTGAAGCTTTCTTT. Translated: CASSQGREYSNTEAFF.

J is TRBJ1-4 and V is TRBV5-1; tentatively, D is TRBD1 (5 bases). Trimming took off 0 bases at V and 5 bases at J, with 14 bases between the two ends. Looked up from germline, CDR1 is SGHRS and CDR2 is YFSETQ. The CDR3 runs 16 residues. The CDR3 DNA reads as TGCGCCAGCAGCTTGGCCCCCGTGGCAGGGAATGAAAAACTGTTTTTT. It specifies CASSLAPVAGNEKLFF.

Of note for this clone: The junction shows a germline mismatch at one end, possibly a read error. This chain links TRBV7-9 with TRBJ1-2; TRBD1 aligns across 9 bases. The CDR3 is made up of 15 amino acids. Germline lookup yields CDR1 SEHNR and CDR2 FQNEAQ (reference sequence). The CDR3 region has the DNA TGTTCCAGCAGCTTACAGGGGGCGAGGGGCTATGGCTACACCTTC. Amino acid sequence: CSSSLQGARGYGYTF.

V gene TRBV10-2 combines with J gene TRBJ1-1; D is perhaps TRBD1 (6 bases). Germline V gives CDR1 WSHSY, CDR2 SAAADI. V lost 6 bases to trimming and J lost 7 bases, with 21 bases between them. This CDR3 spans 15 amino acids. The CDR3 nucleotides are TGCGCCAGCAGCCCTCTTGGGACAAGGGATGTTGAAGCTTTCTTT. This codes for CASSPLGTRDVEAFF.

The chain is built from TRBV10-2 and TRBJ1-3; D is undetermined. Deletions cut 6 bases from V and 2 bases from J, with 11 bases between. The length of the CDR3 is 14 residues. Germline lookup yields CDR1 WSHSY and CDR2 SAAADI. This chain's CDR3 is CASRAFSAGNTIYF. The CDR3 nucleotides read TGCGCCAGCAGAGCGTTTTCGGCTGGAAACACCATATATTTT.